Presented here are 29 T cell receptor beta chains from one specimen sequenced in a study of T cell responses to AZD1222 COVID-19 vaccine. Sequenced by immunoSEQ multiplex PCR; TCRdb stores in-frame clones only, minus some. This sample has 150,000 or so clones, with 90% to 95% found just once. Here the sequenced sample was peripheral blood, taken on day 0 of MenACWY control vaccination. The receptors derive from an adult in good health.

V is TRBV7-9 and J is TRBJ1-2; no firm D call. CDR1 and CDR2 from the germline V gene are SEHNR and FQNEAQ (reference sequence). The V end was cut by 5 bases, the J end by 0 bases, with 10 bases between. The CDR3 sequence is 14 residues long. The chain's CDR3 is CASSPDRANYGYTF. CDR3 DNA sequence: TGTGCCAGCAGCCCCGATAGAGCTAACTATGGCTACACCTTC. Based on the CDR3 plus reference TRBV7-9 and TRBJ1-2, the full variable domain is DTGVSQNPRHKITKRGQNVTFRCDPISEHNRLYWYRQTLGQGPEFLTYFQNEAQLEKSRLLSDRFSAERPKGSFSTLEIQRTEQGDSAMYLCASSPDRANYGYTFGSGTRLTVV.

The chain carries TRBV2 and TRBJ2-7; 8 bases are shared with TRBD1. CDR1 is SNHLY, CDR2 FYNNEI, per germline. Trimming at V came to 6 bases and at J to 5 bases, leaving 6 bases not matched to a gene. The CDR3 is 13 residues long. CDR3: CASSRDRYNEQYF. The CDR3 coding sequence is TGTGCCAGCAGCCGGGACAGGTACAACGAGCAGTACTTC.

This CDR3 is CASRLDRGDGYTF. CDR3 coding DNA: TGTGCCAGTAGGCTTGACAGGGGAGATGGCTACACCTTC. J is TRBJ1-2 and V is TRBV19; the match to TRBD1 covers 8 bases. The CDR3 sequence is 13 residues long. Germline CDR1 and CDR2: LNHDA and SQIVND (reference sequence). The J segment lost 6 bases and the V segment lost 6 bases, leaving 6 bases of the junction unmatched.

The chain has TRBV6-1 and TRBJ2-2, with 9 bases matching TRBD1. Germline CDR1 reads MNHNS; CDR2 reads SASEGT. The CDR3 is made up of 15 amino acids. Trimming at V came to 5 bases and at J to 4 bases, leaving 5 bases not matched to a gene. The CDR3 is CASSWDRVSTGELFF. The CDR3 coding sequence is TGTGCCAGCAGTTGGGACAGGGTATCCACCGGGGAGCTGTTTTTT.

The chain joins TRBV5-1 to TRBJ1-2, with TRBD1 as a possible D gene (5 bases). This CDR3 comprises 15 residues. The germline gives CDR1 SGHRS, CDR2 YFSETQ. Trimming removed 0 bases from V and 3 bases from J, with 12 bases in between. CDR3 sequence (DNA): TGCGCCAGCAGCTTGGGTTTTACAGGCGACTATGGCTACACCTTC. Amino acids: CASSLGFTGDYGYTF.

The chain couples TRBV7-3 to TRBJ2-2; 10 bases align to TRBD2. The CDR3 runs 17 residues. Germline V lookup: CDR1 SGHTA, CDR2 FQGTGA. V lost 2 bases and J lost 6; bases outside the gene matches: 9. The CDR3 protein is CASSLLAGGHHAGELFF. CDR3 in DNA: TGTGCCAGCAGCTTATTAGCGGGGGGCCACCATGCCGGGGAGCTGTTTTTT. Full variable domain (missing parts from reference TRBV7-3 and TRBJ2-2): GAGVSQTPSNKVTEKGKYVELRCDPISGHTALYWYRQSLGQGPEFLIYFQGTGAADDSGLPNDRFFAVRPEGSVSTLKIQRTERGDSAVYLCASSLLAGGHHAGELFFGEGSRLTVL.

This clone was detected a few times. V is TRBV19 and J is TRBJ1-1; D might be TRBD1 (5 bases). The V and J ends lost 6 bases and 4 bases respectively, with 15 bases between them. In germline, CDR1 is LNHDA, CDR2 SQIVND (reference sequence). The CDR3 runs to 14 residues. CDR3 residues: CASRPPGTGTEAFF. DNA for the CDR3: TGTGCCAGTAGACCCCCAGGGACGGGCACTGAAGCTTTCTTT. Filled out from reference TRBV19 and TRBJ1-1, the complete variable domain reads DGGITQSPKYLFRKEGQNVTLSCEQNLNHDAMYWYRQDPGQGLRLIYYSQIVNDFQKGDIAEGYSVSREKKESFPLTVTSAQKNPTAFYLCASRPPGTGTEAFFGQGTRLTVV.

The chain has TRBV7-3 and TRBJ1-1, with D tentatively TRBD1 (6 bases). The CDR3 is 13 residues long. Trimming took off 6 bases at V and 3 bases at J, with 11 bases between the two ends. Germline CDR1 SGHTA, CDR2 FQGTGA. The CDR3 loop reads CASRSDRHTEAFF. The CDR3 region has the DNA TGTGCCAGCAGGTCCGACAGGCACACTGAAGCTTTCTTT. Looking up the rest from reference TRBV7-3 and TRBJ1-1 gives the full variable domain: GAGVSQTPSNKVTEKGKYVELRCDPISGHTALYWYRQSLGQGPEFLIYFQGTGAADDSGLPNDRFFAVRPEGSVSTLKIQRTERGDSAVYLCASRSDRHTEAFFGQGTRLTVV.

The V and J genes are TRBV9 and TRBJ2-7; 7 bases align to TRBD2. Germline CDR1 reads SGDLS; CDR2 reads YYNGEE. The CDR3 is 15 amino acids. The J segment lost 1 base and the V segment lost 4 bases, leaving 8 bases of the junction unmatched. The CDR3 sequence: CASSRTSSGSYEQYF. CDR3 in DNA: TGTGCCAGCAGCCGGACTAGTAGCGGGTCCTACGAGCAGTACTTC. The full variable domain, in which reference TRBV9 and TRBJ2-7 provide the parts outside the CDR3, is DSGVTQTPKHLITATGQRVTLRCSPRSGDLSVYWYQQSLDQGLQFLIQYYNGEERAKGNILERFSAQQFPDLHSELNLSSLELGDSALYFCASSRTSSGSYEQYFGPGTRLTVT.

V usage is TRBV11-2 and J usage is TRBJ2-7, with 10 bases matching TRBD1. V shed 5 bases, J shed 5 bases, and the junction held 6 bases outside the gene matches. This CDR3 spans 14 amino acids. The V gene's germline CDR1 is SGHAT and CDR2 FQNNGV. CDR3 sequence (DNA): TGTGCCAGCAGCGTGGGACAGGGGTTTGACGAGCAGTACTTC. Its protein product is CASSVGQGFDEQYF.

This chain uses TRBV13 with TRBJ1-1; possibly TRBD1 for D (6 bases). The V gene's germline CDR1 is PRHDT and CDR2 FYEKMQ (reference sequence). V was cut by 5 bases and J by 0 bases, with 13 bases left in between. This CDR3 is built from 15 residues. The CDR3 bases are TGTGCCAGCAGCAAGAAGGGACAAATGAACACTGAAGCTTTCTTT. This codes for CASSKKGQMNTEAFF.

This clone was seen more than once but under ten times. In DNA, the CDR3 is TGTGCCAGCAGCTTTGGTCAGGGGATGAACACTGAAGCTTTCTTT. Residues: CASSFGQGMNTEAFF. The chain links TRBV5-4 to TRBJ1-1, with D possibly being TRBD1 (6 bases). Germline CDR1 is SGHNT and CDR2 is YYREEE (reference sequence). V was trimmed by 2 bases and J by 0 bases, leaving 11 bases between them. This CDR3 region has 15 residues.

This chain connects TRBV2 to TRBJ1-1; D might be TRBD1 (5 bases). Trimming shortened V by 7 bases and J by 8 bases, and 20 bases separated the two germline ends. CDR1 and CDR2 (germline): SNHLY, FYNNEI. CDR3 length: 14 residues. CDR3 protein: CASNRQPGNTEAFF. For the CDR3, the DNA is TGTGCCAGCAACCGACAGCCAGGGAATACAGAAGCTTTCTTT.

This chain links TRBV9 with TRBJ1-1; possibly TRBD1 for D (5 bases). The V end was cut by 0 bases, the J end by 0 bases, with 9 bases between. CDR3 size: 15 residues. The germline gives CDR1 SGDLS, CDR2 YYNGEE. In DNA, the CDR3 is TGTGCCAGCAGCGTAGTCGGACATTTGAACACTGAAGCTTTCTTT. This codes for CASSVVGHLNTEAFF.

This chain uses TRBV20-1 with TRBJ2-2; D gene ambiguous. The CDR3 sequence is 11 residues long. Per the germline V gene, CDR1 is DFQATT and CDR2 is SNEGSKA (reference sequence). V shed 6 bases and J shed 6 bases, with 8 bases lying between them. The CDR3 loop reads CSAQGAGELFF. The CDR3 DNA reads TGCAGTGCCCAAGGCGCCGGGGAGCTGTTTTTT.

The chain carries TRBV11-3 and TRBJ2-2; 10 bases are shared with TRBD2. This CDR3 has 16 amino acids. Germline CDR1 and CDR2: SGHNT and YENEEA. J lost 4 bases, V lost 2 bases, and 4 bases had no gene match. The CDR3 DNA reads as TGTGCCAGCAGCTTACATAGCGGGAGGAGCACCGGGGAGCTGTTTTTT. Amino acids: CASSLHSGRSTGELFF.

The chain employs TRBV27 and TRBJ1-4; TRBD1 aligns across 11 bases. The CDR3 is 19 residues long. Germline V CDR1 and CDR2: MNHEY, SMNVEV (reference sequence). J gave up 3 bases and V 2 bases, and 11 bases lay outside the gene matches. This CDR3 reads CASSLRGRDRGIPNEKLFF. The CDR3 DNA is TGTGCCAGCAGTTTAAGGGGCCGGGACAGGGGGATTCCTAATGAAAAACTGTTTTTT. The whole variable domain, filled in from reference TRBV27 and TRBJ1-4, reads EAQVTQNPRYLITVTGKKLTVTCSQNMNHEYMSWYRQDPGLGLRQIYYSMNVEVTDKGDVPEGYKVSRKEKRNFPLILESPSPNQTSLYFCASSLRGRDRGIPNEKLFFGSGTQLSVL.

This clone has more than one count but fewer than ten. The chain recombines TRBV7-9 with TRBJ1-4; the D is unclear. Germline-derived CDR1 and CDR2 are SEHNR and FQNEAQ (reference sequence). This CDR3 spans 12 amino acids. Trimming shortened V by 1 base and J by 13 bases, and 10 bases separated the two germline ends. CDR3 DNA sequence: TGTGCCAGCAGCTTAGATTCTTTACTACTGTTTTTT. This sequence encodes CASSLDSLLLFF.

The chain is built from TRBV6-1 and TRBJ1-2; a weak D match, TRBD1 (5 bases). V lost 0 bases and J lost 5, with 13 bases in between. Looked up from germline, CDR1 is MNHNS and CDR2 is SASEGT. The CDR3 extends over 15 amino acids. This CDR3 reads CASSEAGGVRYGYTF. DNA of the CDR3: TGTGCCAGCAGTGAAGCGGGAGGGGTAAGGTATGGCTACACCTTC.

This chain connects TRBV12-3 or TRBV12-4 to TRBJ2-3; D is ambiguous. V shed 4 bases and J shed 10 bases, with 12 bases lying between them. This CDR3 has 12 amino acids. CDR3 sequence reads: CASSSSLGAQYF. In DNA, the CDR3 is TGTGCCAGCAGTTCGAGTCTTGGGGCGCAGTATTTT.

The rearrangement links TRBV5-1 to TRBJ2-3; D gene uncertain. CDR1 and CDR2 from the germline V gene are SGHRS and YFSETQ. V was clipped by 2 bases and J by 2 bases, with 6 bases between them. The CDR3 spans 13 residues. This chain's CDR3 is CASSFTITDTQYF. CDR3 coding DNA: TGCGCCAGCAGCTTCACGATCACAGATACGCAGTATTTT. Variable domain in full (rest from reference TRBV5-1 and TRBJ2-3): KAGVTQTPRYLIKTRGQQVTLSCSPISGHRSVSWYQQTPGQGLQFLFEYFSETQRNKGNFPGRFSGRQFSNSRSEMNVSTLELGDSALYLCASSFTITDTQYFGPGTRLTVL.

CDR3 protein: CASSFSGTADTEAFF. As DNA, the CDR3 is TGTGCCAGCAGCTTCTCAGGAACCGCGGACACTGAAGCTTTCTTT. This chain links TRBV11-3 with TRBJ1-1; D call uncertain. The V end was cut by 3 bases, the J end by 3 bases, with 14 bases between. The CDR3 loop spans 15 amino acids. CDR1 and CDR2 from the germline V gene are SGHNT and YENEEA.

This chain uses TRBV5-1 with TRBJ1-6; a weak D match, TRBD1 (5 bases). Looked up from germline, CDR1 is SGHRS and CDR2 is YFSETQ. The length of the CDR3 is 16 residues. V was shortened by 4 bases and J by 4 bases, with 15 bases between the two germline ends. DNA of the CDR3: TGCGCCAGCAGCCCGGACGGAGGGGCATATAATTCACCCCTCCACTTT. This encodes CASSPDGGAYNSPLHF.

CDR3 nucleotides: TGCGCCAGCAGCCTCCTTCGGGGACAGGGGAACAATGAGCAGTTCTTC. It is translated as CASSLLRGQGNNEQFF. The chain recombines TRBV4-1 with TRBJ2-1; 10 nucleotides agree with TRBD1. Trimming took 4 bases from V and 5 from J; bases not matched to a gene: 8. CDR1 and CDR2 from the germline V gene are MGHRA and YSYEKL. The CDR3 runs to 16 residues.

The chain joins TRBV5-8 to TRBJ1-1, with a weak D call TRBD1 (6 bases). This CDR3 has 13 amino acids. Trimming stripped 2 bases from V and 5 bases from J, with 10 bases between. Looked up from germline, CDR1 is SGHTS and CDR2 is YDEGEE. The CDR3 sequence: CASSLTGRTEAFF. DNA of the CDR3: TGTGCCAGCAGCTTAACAGGGAGAACTGAAGCTTTCTTT.

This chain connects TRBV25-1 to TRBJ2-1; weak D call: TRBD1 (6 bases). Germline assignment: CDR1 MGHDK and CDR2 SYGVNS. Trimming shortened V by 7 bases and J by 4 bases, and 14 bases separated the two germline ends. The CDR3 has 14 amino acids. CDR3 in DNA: TGTGCCAGCACTGGGGCAGGGGCATACAATGAGCAGTTCTTC. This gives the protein CASTGAGAYNEQFF.

CDR3: CATSATSGGGPDTQYF. CDR3 in DNA: TGTGCCACCAGTGCGACTAGCGGGGGGGGGCCAGATACGCAGTATTTT. The rearrangement joins TRBV24-1 to TRBJ2-3; 14 nucleotides agree with TRBD2. The CDR3 has 16 amino acids. V lost 5 bases, J lost 4 bases, and 4 bases stayed unmatched. Germline-derived CDR1 and CDR2 are KGHDR and SFDVKD.

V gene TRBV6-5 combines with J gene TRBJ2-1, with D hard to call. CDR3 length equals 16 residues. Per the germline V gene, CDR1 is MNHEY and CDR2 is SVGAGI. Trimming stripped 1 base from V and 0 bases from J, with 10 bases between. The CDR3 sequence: CASSYLDGSSYNEQFF. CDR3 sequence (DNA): TGTGCCAGCAGTTACTTGGACGGAAGCTCCTACAATGAGCAGTTCTTC.

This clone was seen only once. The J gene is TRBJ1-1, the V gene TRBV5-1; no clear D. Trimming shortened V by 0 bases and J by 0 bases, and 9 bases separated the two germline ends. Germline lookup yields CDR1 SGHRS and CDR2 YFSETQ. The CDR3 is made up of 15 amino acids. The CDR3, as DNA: TGCGCCAGCAGCTTGGACCCAACCATGAACACTGAAGCTTTCTTT. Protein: CASSLDPTMNTEAFF.